This TCR beta chain was sequenced in a study of regulatory T cells in long-lasting Graves disease. The time point is: persistent/refractory GD, antithyroid drugs over 5 years with positive TRAb. Extracted PBMC RNA gave rise to the TCR library. Per germline, CDR1 DFQATT and CDR2 SNEGSKA (reference sequence). CDR3 size: 14 residues. V was cut by 5 bases and J by 5 bases, with 17 bases left in between. Both iRepertoire HTBI primers and Arm-PCR of CDR3 regions were used to build the TCR beta libraries. In the source study's methods: Identification across samples found approximately 67 TRBV and roughly 13 TRBJ segments. TCRdb itself ran the multiplex PCR reads through MiXCR, one entry per CDR3 protein. The V and J calls and clone size come from TCRdb's table, not from the authors' own analysis. This sample carries 300,000 to 500,000 distinct CDR3 sequences, 20% of them seen once, and the ten largest clones take around 20%.

The chain couples TRBV20-1 to TRBJ2-3; tentatively, D is TRBD2 (6 bases). This material consisted of peripheral blood mononuclear cells (PBMCs), taken when the disease was refractory, from a patient treated with antithyroid drugs. The clonotype was recovered from a female donor with Graves disease. DNA of the CDR3: TGCAGTGCTCACTGGTGGGCGGGAAAAGATACGCAGTATTTT. As protein: CSAHWWAGKDTQYF.